The sequence of this T cell receptor beta chain was determined in a study of blood T cell repertoires in COVID-19 (dated by TCRdb to the early 2020s). As for the study more broadly: Samples covering the acute and convalescent phases of COVID-19 were provided by collaborators in the United States, Italy and Spain. The material from the prospective study consisted of cDNA or gDNA derived from T cells, B-cell-depleted T cells, or PBMCs. Deeply sampled blood TCRbeta repertoires from subjects exposed to, actively infected with, or recovered from COVID-19 were included in the dataset. The repertoires were released in a freely available public database intended as a resource for research on the immune response to SARS-CoV-2. The samples were drawn from two sources: the first 160 participants of the ongoing ImmuneRACE study, and 1,200 or so subjects contributed by 6 global collaborators. A de-identified subject ID, COVID-19 status, age in years and sex were almost always included in the sample metadata. HLA class I and class II types, where available, came from metadata supplied by the sample provider rather than from assay-based typing. What the authors observed across the whole study: The amount of clinical and demographic metadata varied by source and participant and was provided uncurated.

Trimming leaves V shorter by 7 bases and J shorter by 5 bases, with the junction holding 10 bases beyond the gene matches. In the germline V gene (reference sequence), CDR1 corresponds to LNHDA and CDR2 to SQIVND. Its CDR3 holds 16 amino acids, cysteine through phenylalanine. Just the 48-base CDR3 DNA is kept, in frame starting at base 1. Details on this clone: The antigen it binds to is not known. Base-call qualities are not available, and no considerably larger clone is one nucleotide away.

Enrolling through a virtual design, the prospective study's participants ranged in age from roughly 18 to 100 years and lived across 24 United States geographic areas. Cohort assignment in the prospective study relied on participant-reported clinical history from a screening survey and a study questionnaire. Mobile phlebotomists in the prospective study collected whole blood, serum and a nasopharyngeal or oropharyngeal swab from every participant. Over a roughly two-month period, participants in the prospective study had the option of providing additional blood draws and questionnaires. Blood samples from the prospective study were shipped frozen or at room temperature prior to DNA extraction. The immunoSEQ Assay, a bias-controlled multiplex PCR, was used to amplify TCRbeta CDR3 regions from genomic DNA. In the paper's pipeline: The number of nucleated cells in each sample was estimated by amplification of reference gene primers within the assay. To quantify the absolute abundance of each unique TCRbeta CDR3 rearrangement, sequence reads were collapsed and filtered. For each sample, productive Simpson clonality was calculated as the square root of Simpson's diversity index across productive rearrangements. TCRdb mirrors the immuneACCESS table, restricted to in-frame sequences. Some clones are absent from its copies; in checked studies, under half trace to an unresolved V gene, and the reason for the others is unknown. That table furnishes V, J and clone size, whereas the DNA furnished D and trimming. The table for this sample lists around 250,000 clones; 91% of them were counted only once. The top ten constitute around 1.3% of the sample.

Sample: PBMCs or T cells enriched from blood (not recorded which). The TCR was taken from a human donor in a cohort exposed to, infected with or recovered from COVID-19 (not recorded which). The donor label of this sample is uncertain. The rearranged chain carries TRBV19 and TRBJ1-5; TRBD1 matches 11 bases in the middle. The sequence in DNA is TGTGCCAGTACCGGGGACAGGGGGACGAGGTATCAGCCCCAGCATTTT. Its protein is CASTGDRGTRYQPQHF.